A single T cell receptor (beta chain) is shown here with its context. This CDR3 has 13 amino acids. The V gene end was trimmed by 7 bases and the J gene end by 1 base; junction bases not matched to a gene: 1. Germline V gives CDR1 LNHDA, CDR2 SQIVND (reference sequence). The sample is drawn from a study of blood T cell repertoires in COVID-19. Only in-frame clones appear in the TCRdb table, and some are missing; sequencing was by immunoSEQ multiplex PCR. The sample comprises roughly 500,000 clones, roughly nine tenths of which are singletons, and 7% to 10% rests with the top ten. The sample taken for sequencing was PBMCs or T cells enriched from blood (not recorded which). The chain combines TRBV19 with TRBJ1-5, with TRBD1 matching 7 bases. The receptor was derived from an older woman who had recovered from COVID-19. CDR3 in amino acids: CASKTGSNQPQHF. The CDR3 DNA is TGTGCCAGTAAGACAGGGAGCAATCAGCCCCAGCATTTT. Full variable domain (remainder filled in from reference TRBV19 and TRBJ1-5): DGGITQSPKYLFRKEGQNVTLSCEQNLNHDAMYWYRQDPGQGLRLIYYSQIVNDFQKGDIAEGYSVSREKKESFPLTVTSAQKNPTAFYLCASKTGSNQPQHFGDGTRLSIL.